Following are 26 T cell receptor beta chains from one sample sequenced in a study of monozygotic twins with inflammatory bowel disease. TCRdb reanalyzed the 5' RACE reads and collapses them to one entry per CDR3 protein, without DNA. The sample has some 150,000 distinct CDR3 sequences; the top ten hold 2% to 2.5%. The sequencing sample was made of blood. These receptors came from a human donor with ulcerative colitis or Crohn's disease, or a healthy co-twin of an affected twin (not recorded which).

The CDR3 loop is CASTLSHTEAFF. The genes are TRBV7-2 and TRBJ1-1; absent DNA, TCRdb's TRBD1 call cannot be checked. The CDR3 has 12 amino acids. Germline V gene sequence: CDR1 SGHTA, CDR2 FQGNSA.

The chain links TRBV15 to TRBJ2-1; TCRdb's assignment of TRBD2 cannot be checked, as there is no DNA. The CDR3 totals 16 residues. In germline, CDR1 is LNHNV, CDR2 YYDKDF (reference sequence). CDR3 amino acids: CATSREGGEGLNEQFF.

V is TRBV3-1 and J is TRBJ2-7; TCRdb's assignment of TRBD1 cannot be checked, as there is no DNA. CDR1 LGHDT and CDR2 YNNKEL come from the germline V gene (reference sequence). CDR3 length: 15 amino acids. This CDR3 is CASSLGQTISYEQYF.

J is TRBJ2-7 and V is TRBV5-1. Germline V gene data show CDR1 as SGHRS and CDR2 as YFSETQ. The CDR3 is 16 residues long. The chain's CDR3 is CASSPEWRGGSYEQYF.

The rearrangement uses TRBV19 and TRBJ2-3. Germline V CDR1 and CDR2: LNHDA, SQIVND (reference sequence). The CDR3 is 14 amino acids. The CDR3 spells CASSIDISTDTQYF.

V usage is TRBV20-1 and J usage is TRBJ1-1; no DNA is available, so the TRBD1 call from TCRdb remains unchecked. The CDR3 is made up of 13 amino acids. CDR1 is DFQATT and CDR2 is SNEGSKA in the germline V gene (reference sequence). The CDR3 protein is CSADRDRGGEAFF.

The chain joins TRBV12-3 or TRBV12-4 to TRBJ2-3; TCRdb's assignment of TRBD1 cannot be checked, as there is no DNA. The CDR3 contains 15 residues. Here the CDR3 reads CASSATGSSTDTQYF.

The chain combines TRBV7-6 with TRBJ2-5; the TCRdb D gene call, TRBD2, has no DNA to confirm it. From germline, CDR1 is SGHVS and CDR2 FNYEAQ. The CDR3 is made up of 14 amino acids. The CDR3 here is CASSNSGSSETQYF.

The chain joins TRBV5-1 to TRBJ2-1; as DNA is missing, the TRBD1 call by TCRdb cannot be tested. The CDR3 runs to 13 residues. Germline CDR1 and CDR2: SGHRS and YFSETQ. The CDR3 loop is CASSLALGDEQFF.

The chain employs TRBV19 and TRBJ1-1; TCRdb designates TRBD1, a call that cannot be tested without DNA. This CDR3 comprises 16 residues. The germline CDR1 and CDR2 sequences are LNHDA and SQIVND (reference sequence). This CDR3 reads CASTKGQGTHNTEAFF.

The chain couples TRBV5-1 to TRBJ2-2. Germline CDR1 is SGHRS and CDR2 is YFSETQ. The CDR3 is 13 amino acids. CDR3 amino acids: CASSLANTGELFF.

V gene TRBV20-1 combines with J gene TRBJ1-4; TCRdb proposes TRBD1, but this gene call is untestable without DNA. CDR1 is DFQATT and CDR2 is SNEGSKA in the germline V gene (reference sequence). This CDR3 is 14 amino acids long. The chain's CDR3 is CSASPQGASEKLFF.

The J gene is TRBJ1-1, the V gene TRBV28; TCRdb lists TRBD1, though no DNA is available to test this call. This CDR3 has 14 amino acids. Germline V lookup: CDR1 MDHEN, CDR2 SYDVKM. CDR3 sequence: CASSHRQGGTEAFF.

The chain joins TRBV12-3 or TRBV12-4 to TRBJ2-1; TCRdb's D gene call, TRBD2, goes unchecked for lack of DNA. CDR3 size: 11 residues. The CDR3 reads CASSFRREQFF.

The chain couples TRBV12-3 or TRBV12-4 to TRBJ1-5; TCRdb outputs TRBD1, but without DNA this stays unchecked. The CDR3 is made up of 15 amino acids. The CDR3 spells CASSITGSGTPPQHF.

The chain combines TRBV18 with TRBJ1-5; TCRdb proposes TRBD1, but this gene call is untestable without DNA. Germline V CDR1 and CDR2: KGHSH, LQKENI. This CDR3 spans 15 amino acids. CDR3 loop: CASSPGTGLNQPQHF. Supplemented by reference TRBV18 and TRBJ1-5, the full variable domain reads NAGVMQNPRHLVRRRGQEARLRCSPMKGHSHVYWYRQLPEEGLKFMVYLQKENIIDESGMPKERFSAEFPKEGPSILRIQQVVRGDSAAYFCASSPGTGLNQPQHFGDGTRLSIL.

The CDR3 sequence is CASSRLAEGAYNEQFF. The chain uses TRBV7-2 and TRBJ2-1; TCRdb proposes TRBD2, but this gene call is untestable without DNA. The CDR3 contains 16 residues. Germline V gives CDR1 SGHTA, CDR2 FQGNSA.

CDR3 sequence: CASSPRTGEAGELFF. The rearrangement uses TRBV5-1 and TRBJ2-2; TCRdb names TRBD1, which stays unverified in the absence of DNA. CDR3 length: 15 residues. From germline, CDR1 is SGHRS and CDR2 YFSETQ.

V usage is TRBV28 and J usage is TRBJ1-1. CDR3 length: 12 amino acids. Germline V gene lookup returns CDR1 MDHEN and CDR2 SYDVKM. This CDR3 reads CASSQRDTEAFF.

The V call is TRBV12-3 or TRBV12-4, the J call TRBJ1-4. CDR3 length: 13 amino acids. CDR3 sequence reads: CASSLSVGEKLFF.

The J gene is TRBJ2-5, the V gene TRBV5-1; TCRdb lists TRBD2, though no DNA is available to test this call. CDR3 length equals 13 residues. Germline CDR1 and CDR2: SGHRS and YFSETQ. This CDR3 reads CATKSGGLETQYF.

The chain is built from TRBV6-5 and TRBJ1-6. The germline V gene encodes CDR1 MNHEY and CDR2 SVGAGI. The CDR3 contains 15 residues. CDR3: CASSYSMADDSPLHF.

This chain uses TRBV19 with TRBJ2-1; TCRdb designates TRBD2, a call that cannot be tested without DNA. In germline, CDR1 is LNHDA, CDR2 SQIVND (reference sequence). The CDR3 has 16 residues. CDR3 sequence: CASSDPSGMTYNEQFF.

The rearrangement joins TRBV7-2 to TRBJ2-2; lacking DNA, the TRBD1 call made by TCRdb goes unchecked. Germline V lookup: CDR1 SGHTA, CDR2 FQGNSA. The CDR3 extends over 14 amino acids. CDR3: CASSLYGGGTELFF.

The chain joins TRBV20-1 to TRBJ2-1. The CDR3 runs to 14 residues. The germline V gene encodes CDR1 DFQATT and CDR2 SNEGSKA (reference sequence). CDR3: CSARVLGLGNEQFF.

V is TRBV27 and J is TRBJ2-1; TCRdb outputs TRBD1, but without DNA this stays unchecked. CDR3 length equals 19 residues. Germline V gene lookup returns CDR1 MNHEY and CDR2 SMNVEV (reference sequence). The CDR3 sequence is CASSLFWGARDGSNNEQFF.